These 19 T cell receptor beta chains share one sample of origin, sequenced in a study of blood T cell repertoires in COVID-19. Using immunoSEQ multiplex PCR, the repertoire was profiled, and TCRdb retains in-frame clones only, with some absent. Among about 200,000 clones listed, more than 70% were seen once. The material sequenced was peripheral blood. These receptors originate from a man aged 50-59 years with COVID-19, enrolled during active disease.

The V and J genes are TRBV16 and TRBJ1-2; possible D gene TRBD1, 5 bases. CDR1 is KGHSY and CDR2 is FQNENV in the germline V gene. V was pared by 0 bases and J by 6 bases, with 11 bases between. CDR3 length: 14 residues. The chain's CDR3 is CASSQSSAGNGYTF. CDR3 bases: TGTGCCAGCAGCCAATCGTCCGCAGGGAATGGCTACACCTTC.

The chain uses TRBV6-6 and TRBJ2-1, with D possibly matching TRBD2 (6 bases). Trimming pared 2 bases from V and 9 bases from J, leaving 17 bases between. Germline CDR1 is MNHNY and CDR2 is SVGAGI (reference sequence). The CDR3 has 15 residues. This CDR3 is CASSYALGRDGEQFF. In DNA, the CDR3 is TGTGCCAGCAGTTACGCTCTCGGGCGGGACGGTGAGCAGTTCTTC.

The CDR3, as DNA: TGTGCCAGCAGCTACGGACAGGGGGCAAGAACCGGGGAGCTGTTTTTT. Protein: CASSYGQGARTGELFF. The chain has TRBV5-8 and TRBJ2-2; 11 bases map to TRBD1. V dropped 3 bases and J dropped 5; count of bases not matched to a gene: 6. Germline V gene sequence: CDR1 SGHTS, CDR2 YDEGEE. The CDR3 is 16 amino acids.

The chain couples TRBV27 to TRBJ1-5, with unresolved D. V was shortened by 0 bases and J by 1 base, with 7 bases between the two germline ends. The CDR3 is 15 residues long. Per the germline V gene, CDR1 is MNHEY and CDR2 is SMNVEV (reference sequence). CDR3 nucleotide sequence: TGTGCCAGCAGTTTATCCCGCCAGAGCAATCAGCCCCAGCATTTT. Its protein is CASSLSRQSNQPQHF.

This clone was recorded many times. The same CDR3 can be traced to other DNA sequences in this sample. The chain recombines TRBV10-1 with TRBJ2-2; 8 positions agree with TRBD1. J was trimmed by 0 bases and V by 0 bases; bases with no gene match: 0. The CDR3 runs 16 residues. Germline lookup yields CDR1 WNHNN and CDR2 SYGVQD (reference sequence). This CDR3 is CASSESTGANTGELFF. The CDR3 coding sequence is TGCGCCAGCAGTGAGTCGACAGGGGCGAACACCGGGGAGCTGTTTTTT.

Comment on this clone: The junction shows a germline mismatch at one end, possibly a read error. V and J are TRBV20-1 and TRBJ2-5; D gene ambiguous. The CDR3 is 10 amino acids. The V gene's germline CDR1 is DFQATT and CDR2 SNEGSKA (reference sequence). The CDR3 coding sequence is TGCAGTGCTAGGGGCATTACCCACCACTTC. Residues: CSARGITHHF.

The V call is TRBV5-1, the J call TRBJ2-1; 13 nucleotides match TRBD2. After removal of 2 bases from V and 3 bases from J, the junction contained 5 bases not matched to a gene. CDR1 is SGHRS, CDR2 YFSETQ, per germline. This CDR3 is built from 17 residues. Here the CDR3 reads CASSFGLAGVNYNEQFF. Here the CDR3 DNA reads TGCGCCAGCAGCTTTGGACTAGCGGGGGTGAACTACAATGAGCAGTTCTTC.

CDR3 bases: TGCGCCAGCAGTGAGCTGGGGCAGGGGGAGGCCCAGCATTTT. Translation: CASSELGQGEAQHF. The V and J genes are TRBV10-2 and TRBJ1-5; 7 bases fit TRBD1. J lost 11 bases, V lost 2 bases, and 9 bases had no gene match. This CDR3 has 14 amino acids. Germline values: CDR1 WSHSY, CDR2 SAAADI.

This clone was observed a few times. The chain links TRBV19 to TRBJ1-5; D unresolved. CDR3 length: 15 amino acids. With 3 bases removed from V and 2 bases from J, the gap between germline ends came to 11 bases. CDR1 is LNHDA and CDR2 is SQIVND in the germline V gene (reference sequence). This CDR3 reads CASSMRLEGNQPQHF. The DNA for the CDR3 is TGTGCCAGTAGTATGCGGCTGGAGGGCAATCAGCCCCAGCATTTT. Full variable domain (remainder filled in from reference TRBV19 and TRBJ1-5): DGGITQSPKYLFRKEGQNVTLSCEQNLNHDAMYWYRQDPGQGLRLIYYSQIVNDFQKGDIAEGYSVSREKKESFPLTVTSAQKNPTAFYLCASSMRLEGNQPQHFGDGTRLSIL.

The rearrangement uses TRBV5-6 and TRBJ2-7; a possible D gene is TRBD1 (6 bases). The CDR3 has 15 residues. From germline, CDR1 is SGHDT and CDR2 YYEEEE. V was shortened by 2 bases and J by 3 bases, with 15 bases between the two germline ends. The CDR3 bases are TGTGCCAGCAGCTTCGAGCCGGGACATTTCTACGAGCAGTACTTC. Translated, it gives CASSFEPGHFYEQYF.

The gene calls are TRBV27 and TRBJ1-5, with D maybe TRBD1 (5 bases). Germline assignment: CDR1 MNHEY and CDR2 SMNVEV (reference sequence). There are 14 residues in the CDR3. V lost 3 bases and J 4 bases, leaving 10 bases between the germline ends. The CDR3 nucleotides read TGTGCCAGCAGTTTCTCTGGGGGGAATCAGCCCCAGCATTTT. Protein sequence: CASSFSGGNQPQHF.

CDR3 bases: TGTGCCGGCACGACAGGGGGTAGTGCAGATACGCAGTATTTT. Protein product: CAGTTGGSADTQYF. The chain uses TRBV2 and TRBJ2-3, with 9 bases matching TRBD1. This CDR3 spans 14 amino acids. The germline gives CDR1 SNHLY, CDR2 FYNNEI. The V segment lost 11 bases and the J segment 4 bases; nucleotides outside the gene matches: 10.

The CDR3 DNA is TGTGCCACCAGTGTCCCGGGACAGGGGAAAGATACGCAGTATTTT. Amino acids: CATSVPGQGKDTQYF. This chain joins TRBV24-1 and TRBJ2-3; 10 nucleotides match TRBD1. The V and J ends lost 5 bases and 5 bases, in that order; junction bases with no gene match: 6. The CDR3 totals 15 residues. Germline-derived CDR1 and CDR2 are KGHDR and SFDVKD.

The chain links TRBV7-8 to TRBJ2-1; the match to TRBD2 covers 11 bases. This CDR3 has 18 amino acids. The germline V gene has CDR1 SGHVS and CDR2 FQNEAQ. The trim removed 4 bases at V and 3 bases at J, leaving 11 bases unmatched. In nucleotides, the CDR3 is TGTGCCAGCAGCTCGCCCCGATCTAGCGGGGGGCACTACAATGAGCAGTTCTTC. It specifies CASSSPRSSGGHYNEQFF.

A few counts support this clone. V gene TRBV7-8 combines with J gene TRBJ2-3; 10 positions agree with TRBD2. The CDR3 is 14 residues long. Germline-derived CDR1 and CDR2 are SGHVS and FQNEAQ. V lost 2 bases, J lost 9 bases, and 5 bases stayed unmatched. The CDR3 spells CASSLRLAGETQYF. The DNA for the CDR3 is TGTGCCAGCAGCTTACGGCTAGCGGGGGAAACGCAGTATTTT.

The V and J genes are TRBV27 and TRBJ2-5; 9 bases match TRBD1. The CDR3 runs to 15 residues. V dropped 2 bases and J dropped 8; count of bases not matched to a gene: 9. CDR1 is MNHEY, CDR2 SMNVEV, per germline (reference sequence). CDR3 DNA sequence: TGTGCCAGCAGTTTAGGGACAGGGAGCAGGGTTACCCAGTACTTC. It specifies CASSLGTGSRVTQYF.

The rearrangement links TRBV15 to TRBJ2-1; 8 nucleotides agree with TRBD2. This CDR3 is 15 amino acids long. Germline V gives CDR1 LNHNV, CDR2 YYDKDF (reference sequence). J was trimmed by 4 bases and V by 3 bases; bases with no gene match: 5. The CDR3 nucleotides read TGTGCCACCAGCAGCCTACGGGGGGGGTACAATGAGCAGTTCTTC. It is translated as CATSSLRGGYNEQFF.

The chain's CDR3 is CASRSDRGEEKLFF. DNA for the CDR3: TGCGCCAGCAGATCGGACAGGGGGGAAGAAAAACTGTTTTTT. V gene TRBV5-1 combines with J gene TRBJ1-4; TRBD1 agrees at 10 bases. From germline, CDR1 is SGHRS and CDR2 YFSETQ. V lost 5 bases and J lost 8; bases outside the gene matches: 6. The CDR3 has 14 residues.

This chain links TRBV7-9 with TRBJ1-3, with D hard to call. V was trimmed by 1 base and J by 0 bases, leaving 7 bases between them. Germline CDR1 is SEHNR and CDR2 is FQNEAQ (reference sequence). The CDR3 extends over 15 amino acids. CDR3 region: CASSLGERSGNTIYF. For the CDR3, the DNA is TGTGCCAGCAGCTTAGGCGAACGCTCTGGAAACACCATATATTTT.